In its sample, the clone carrying this T cell receptor beta chain was seen many times. The antigen remains unidentified. This sample stems from a study of tumor-infiltrating lymphocytes in primary liver carcinoma. Study background: Among the tumors, stages were T1-T3 N0M0 and sizes about 4 to 10 cm. General observations from the study: No more than about 8-24% of top clones could be seen in all five tumor regions.

Germline-derived CDR1 and CDR2 are SGHNT and YYREEE (reference sequence). V gave up 0 bases and J gave up 1 base, with 8 bases separating them. CDR3 size: 15 residues. A primer matching the constant region was used to make TCR beta cDNA from 450 to 550 ng of total RNA. ARM-PCR, slightly modified, supplied the TCR beta libraries through three nested multiplex PCR rounds. PCR rounds one and two used TRBV1-TRBV30 forward primers with a C-beta reverse primer for roughly 9 cycles each. TCRdb reanalysed the multiplex PCR reads using MiXCR and keeps one entry per CDR3 protein. The sample lists approximately 73,000 distinct CDR3 sequences; over 70% were seen once. RNA and DNA were co-extracted from roughly 20-30 mg of unsorted bulk tissue. The study sampled five separate regions from each tumor.

The chain recombines TRBV5-4 with TRBJ1-3, with D possibly being TRBD1 (5 bases). The sample comprised liver tumor tissue from sampling region 4. The subset is: tumor region T4, right-lateral pole. This receptor was identified in a woman aged 55-75 years with primary liver carcinoma and hepatitis B virus infection. CDR3 DNA sequence: TGTGCCAGCAGCTTGGCCGGGGCGTCTGGAAACACCATATATTTT. This codes for CASSLAGASGNTIYF. Full variable domain (remainder filled in from reference TRBV5-4 and TRBJ1-3): ETGVTQSPTHLIKTRGQQVTLRCSSQSGHNTVSWYQQALGQGPQFIFQYYREEENGRGNFPPRFSGLQFPNYSSELNVNALELDDSALYLCASSLAGASGNTIYFGEGSWLTVV.